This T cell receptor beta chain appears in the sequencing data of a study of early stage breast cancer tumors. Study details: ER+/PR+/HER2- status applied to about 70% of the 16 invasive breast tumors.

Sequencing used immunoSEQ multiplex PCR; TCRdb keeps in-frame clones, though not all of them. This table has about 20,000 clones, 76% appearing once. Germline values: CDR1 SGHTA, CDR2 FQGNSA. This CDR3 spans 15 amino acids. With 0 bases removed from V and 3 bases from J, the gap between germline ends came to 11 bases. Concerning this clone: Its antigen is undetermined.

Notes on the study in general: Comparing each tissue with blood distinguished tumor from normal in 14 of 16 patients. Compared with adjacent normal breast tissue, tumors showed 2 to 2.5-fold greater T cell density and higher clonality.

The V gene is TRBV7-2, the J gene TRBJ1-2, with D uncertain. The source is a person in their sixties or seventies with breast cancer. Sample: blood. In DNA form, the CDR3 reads TGTGCCAGCAGCTTAGCGCGACGGACTTACTATGGCTACACCTTC. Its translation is CASSLARRTYYGYTF.